The present T cell receptor (beta chain) was sequenced within a study of molecular identifiers for immune sequencing clone quantification. TCRdb reanalysed the PCR reads using MiXCR and keeps one entry per CDR3 protein. The data contain roughly 90,000 distinct CDR3 sequences, nearly 25% of them singletons. CDR1 and CDR2 from the germline V gene are MNHEY and SVGAGI. V shed 6 bases and J 4 bases; nucleotides not matched to a gene: 5. CDR3 size: 14 residues. Many counts were recorded for this clonotype. This TCR was recovered from a human donor in good health. Some libraries in this study had Jurkat cell RNA spiked in. The J gene is TRBJ2-7, the V gene TRBV6-5, with 11 bases fitting TRBD2. Material for sequencing was naive CD8+ T cells from blood, with Jurkat cell RNA spiked in. Subset meaning: FACS-sorted CD8+CD4-CCR7+CD45RA+ naive T cells. The CDR3 region is CASSIAGGPYEQYF. The CDR3 DNA sequence: TGTGCCAGCAGCATAGCGGGGGGGCCGTACGAGCAGTACTTC.